Listed below are T cell receptor beta chains from one sample, sequenced in a study of chemoradiotherapy in HPV16-positive cancers. Clones were sequenced by immunoSEQ multiplex PCR, and TCRdb holds only the in-frame ones, with some missing. Among around 1,000 clones, about 70% were seen once, and the ten largest hold about 14%. The material was tumor tissue, obtained from a patient who underwent chemoradiotherapy. The source is a human donor with HPV-associated anogenital cancer. CDR3s include the opening cysteine and the closing phenylalanine or tryptophan. The D gene is left open where the match is weak. Size is omitted from some rows. Given values are once, few, many or a class for expanded clones.

clone size,V gene,D gene,J gene,CDR3 protein,CDR3 DNA
.,TRBV4-1,.,TRBJ1-2,CASSQLGFRGLGYTF,TGCGCCAGCAGCCAGTTAGGGTTCAGGGGTCTCGGCTACACCTTC
few,TRBV19,.,TRBJ2-3,CASSRRGSTDTQYF,TGTGCCAGTAGTAGACGAGGCAGCACAGATACGCAGTATTTT
.,TRBV9,.,TRBJ2-7,CASSVDQTYEQYF,TGTGCCAGCAGCGTAGACCAAACCTACGAGCAGTACTTC
.,TRBV5-5,TRBD1,TRBJ1-5,CASSYILRGDQPQHF,TGTGCCAGCAGCTACATACTCAGGGGGGACCAGCCCCAGCATTTT
.,TRBV11-2,TRBD1,TRBJ2-7,CASSGTGVGEQYF,TGTGCCAGCAGCGGGACAGGGGTCGGCGAGCAGTACTTC
.,TRBV7-9,TRBD1,TRBJ1-1,CASSLGAAGGTEAFF,TGTGCCAGCAGCTTAGGAGCGGCAGGGGGCACTGAAGCTTTCTTT
once,TRBV5-8,.,TRBJ1-4,CASTLNEKLFF,TGTGCCAGCACCCTTAATGAAAAACTGTTTTTT
.,TRBV9,.,TRBJ2-7,CASSATGQTYEQYF,TGTGCCAGCAGCGCGACAGGACAAACCTACGAGCAGTACTTC
.,TRBV7-6,TRBD1,TRBJ2-1,CASSVGQGDYNEQFF,TGTGCCAGCAGCGTAGGACAGGGGGATTACAATGAGCAGTTCTTC
.,TRBV15,.,TRBJ1-5,CATSRVTNYQPQHF,TGTGCCACCAGCAGAGTTACCAACTATCAGCCCCAGCATTTT
.,TRBV6-1,.,TRBJ2-7,CASGFSYEQYF,TGTGCCAGCGGGTTCTCCTACGAGCAGTACTTC
.,TRBV11-2,.,TRBJ2-7,CASSLDGWVLPYEQYF,TGTGCCAGCAGCCTAGATGGGTGGGTTCTTCCTTACGAGCAGTACTTC
few,TRBV6-5,TRBD1,TRBJ1-1,CASSYLRTGEAFF,TGTGCCAGCAGTTACCTTCGGACAGGAGAAGCTTTCTTT
few,TRBV19,TRBD1,TRBJ1-5,CASTTGQQPQHF,TGTGCCAGTACGACAGGGCAGCAGCCCCAGCATTTT
.,TRBV4-2,.,TRBJ2-1,CASSEEENEQFF,TGTGCCAGCAGCGAGGAGGAAAATGAGCAGTTCTTC
.,TRBV5-8,.,TRBJ1-2,CASSLASGHYTF,TGTGCCAGCAGCTTGGCCTCGGGGCATTACACCTTC
.,TRBV11-2,.,TRBJ2-7,CASSFVGQVSEQYF,TGTGCCAGCAGCTTCGTGGGCCAGGTTTCCGAGCAGTACTTC
.,TRBV5-5,.,TRBJ2-3,CASSATGRDTQYF,TGTGCCAGCAGCGCGACAGGGAGGGATACGCAGTATTTT